Reported below is one T cell receptor (beta chain). The data derive from a study of T cell changes during pregnancy in multiple sclerosis. Germline V gives CDR1 PRHDT, CDR2 FYEKMQ (reference sequence). J was trimmed by 3 bases and V by 4 bases; bases with no gene match: 11. CDR3 length equals 16 residues. Using immunoSEQ multiplex PCR, the repertoire was profiled, and TCRdb retains in-frame clones only, with some absent. The sample yields 75,000 to 85,000 clones, just over 90% seen once. The chain uses TRBV13 and TRBJ1-2, with 7 positions matching TRBD1. This clonotype originated in a female donor with multiple sclerosis, enrolled in a pregnancy study. Source: peripheral blood, taken in the second trimester of pregnancy. In DNA, the CDR3 is TGTGCCAGCAGCTCCGGGCAGGGGGATCCTCACTATGGCTACACCTTC. The encoded protein is CASSSGQGDPHYGYTF. Full variable domain (remainder filled in from reference TRBV13 and TRBJ1-2): AAGVIQSPRHLIKEKRETATLKCYPIPRHDTVYWYQQGPGQDPQFLISFYEKMQSDKGSIPDRFSAQQFSDYHSELNMSSLELGDSALYFCASSSGQGDPHYGYTFGSGTRLTVV.